The sequence of this TCR beta chain was determined in a study of OX40 agonist ivuxolimab in advanced cancers. Turning to the study itself: Patients were dosed intravenously with ivuxolimab at 0.01 to 10 mg/kg every 2 weeks. The eligibility criteria allowed prior anti-PD-1, anti-PD-L1 or anti-CTLA-4 therapy, and around 38% had some. Males comprised 82.7% of the group, whose mean age was about 60 years (range 23 to 79). Whole-study results and caveats: Certain nonresponders likewise exhibited a low normalized T-cell clonal expansion.

Unmatched junction bases numbered 6, after V lost 5 bases and J lost 3 bases. Germline V gives CDR1 SGHTA, CDR2 FQGTGA. The CDR3 contains 15 residues. Clones were read by immunoSEQ multiplex PCR, and TCRdb kept only the in-frame ones, dropping some. Of some 79,000 clones in the sample, roughly 88% were seen once. For this clone: Its matching antigen is unknown.

This specimen consisted of CD4+ or CD8+ T cells sorted from blood, obtained in a trial of the OX40 agonist ivuxolimab. The rearrangement links TRBV7-3 to TRBJ1-3, with 8 bases matching TRBD1. This receptor was taken from an adult with an advanced solid tumor such as melanoma, head and neck, liver or kidney cancer. CDR3 amino acids: CASSISGGSGNTIYF. In nucleotides, the CDR3 is TGTGCCAGCAGCATCTCAGGGGGCAGTGGAAACACCATATATTTT. The full variable domain, completed using reference TRBV7-3 and TRBJ1-3, is GAGVSQTPSNKVTEKGKYVELRCDPISGHTALYWYRQSLGQGPEFLIYFQGTGAADDSGLPNDRFFAVRPEGSVSTLKIQRTERGDSAVYLCASSISGGSGNTIYFGEGSWLTVV.